This entry concerns a single T cell receptor (beta chain). Its antigen remains unknown. This record comes from a study of cytomegalovirus exposure and HLA in healthy donors. This CDR3 has 12 residues. Germline V CDR1 and CDR2: GTSNPN, SVGIG (reference sequence). V was trimmed by 8 bases and J by 0 bases, leaving 5 bases between them. Using immunoSEQ multiplex PCR, the repertoire was profiled, and TCRdb retains in-frame clones only, with some absent. Counted here are fewer than 85,000 clones, roughly 96% occurring once; the ten biggest clones make up about 1.3%. Study-level points and caveats: Reports showed the classifier diagnosing cytomegalovirus status with high specificity and sensitivity. That first-cohort TCR clusters tended to co-occur in the 90 to 150 validation repertoires was found in a later analysis. Investigators reported 150 to 200 TCR beta chains as tied to cytomegalovirus.

The chain links TRBV30 to TRBJ1-6; D is unresolved. The specimen was PBMCs. This clonotype was obtained from a woman between 18 and 29 years old in good health and CMV-seronegative. The CDR3: CAAGSYNSPLHF. Here the CDR3 DNA reads TGTGCCGCAGGCTCCTATAATTCACCCCTCCACTTT.